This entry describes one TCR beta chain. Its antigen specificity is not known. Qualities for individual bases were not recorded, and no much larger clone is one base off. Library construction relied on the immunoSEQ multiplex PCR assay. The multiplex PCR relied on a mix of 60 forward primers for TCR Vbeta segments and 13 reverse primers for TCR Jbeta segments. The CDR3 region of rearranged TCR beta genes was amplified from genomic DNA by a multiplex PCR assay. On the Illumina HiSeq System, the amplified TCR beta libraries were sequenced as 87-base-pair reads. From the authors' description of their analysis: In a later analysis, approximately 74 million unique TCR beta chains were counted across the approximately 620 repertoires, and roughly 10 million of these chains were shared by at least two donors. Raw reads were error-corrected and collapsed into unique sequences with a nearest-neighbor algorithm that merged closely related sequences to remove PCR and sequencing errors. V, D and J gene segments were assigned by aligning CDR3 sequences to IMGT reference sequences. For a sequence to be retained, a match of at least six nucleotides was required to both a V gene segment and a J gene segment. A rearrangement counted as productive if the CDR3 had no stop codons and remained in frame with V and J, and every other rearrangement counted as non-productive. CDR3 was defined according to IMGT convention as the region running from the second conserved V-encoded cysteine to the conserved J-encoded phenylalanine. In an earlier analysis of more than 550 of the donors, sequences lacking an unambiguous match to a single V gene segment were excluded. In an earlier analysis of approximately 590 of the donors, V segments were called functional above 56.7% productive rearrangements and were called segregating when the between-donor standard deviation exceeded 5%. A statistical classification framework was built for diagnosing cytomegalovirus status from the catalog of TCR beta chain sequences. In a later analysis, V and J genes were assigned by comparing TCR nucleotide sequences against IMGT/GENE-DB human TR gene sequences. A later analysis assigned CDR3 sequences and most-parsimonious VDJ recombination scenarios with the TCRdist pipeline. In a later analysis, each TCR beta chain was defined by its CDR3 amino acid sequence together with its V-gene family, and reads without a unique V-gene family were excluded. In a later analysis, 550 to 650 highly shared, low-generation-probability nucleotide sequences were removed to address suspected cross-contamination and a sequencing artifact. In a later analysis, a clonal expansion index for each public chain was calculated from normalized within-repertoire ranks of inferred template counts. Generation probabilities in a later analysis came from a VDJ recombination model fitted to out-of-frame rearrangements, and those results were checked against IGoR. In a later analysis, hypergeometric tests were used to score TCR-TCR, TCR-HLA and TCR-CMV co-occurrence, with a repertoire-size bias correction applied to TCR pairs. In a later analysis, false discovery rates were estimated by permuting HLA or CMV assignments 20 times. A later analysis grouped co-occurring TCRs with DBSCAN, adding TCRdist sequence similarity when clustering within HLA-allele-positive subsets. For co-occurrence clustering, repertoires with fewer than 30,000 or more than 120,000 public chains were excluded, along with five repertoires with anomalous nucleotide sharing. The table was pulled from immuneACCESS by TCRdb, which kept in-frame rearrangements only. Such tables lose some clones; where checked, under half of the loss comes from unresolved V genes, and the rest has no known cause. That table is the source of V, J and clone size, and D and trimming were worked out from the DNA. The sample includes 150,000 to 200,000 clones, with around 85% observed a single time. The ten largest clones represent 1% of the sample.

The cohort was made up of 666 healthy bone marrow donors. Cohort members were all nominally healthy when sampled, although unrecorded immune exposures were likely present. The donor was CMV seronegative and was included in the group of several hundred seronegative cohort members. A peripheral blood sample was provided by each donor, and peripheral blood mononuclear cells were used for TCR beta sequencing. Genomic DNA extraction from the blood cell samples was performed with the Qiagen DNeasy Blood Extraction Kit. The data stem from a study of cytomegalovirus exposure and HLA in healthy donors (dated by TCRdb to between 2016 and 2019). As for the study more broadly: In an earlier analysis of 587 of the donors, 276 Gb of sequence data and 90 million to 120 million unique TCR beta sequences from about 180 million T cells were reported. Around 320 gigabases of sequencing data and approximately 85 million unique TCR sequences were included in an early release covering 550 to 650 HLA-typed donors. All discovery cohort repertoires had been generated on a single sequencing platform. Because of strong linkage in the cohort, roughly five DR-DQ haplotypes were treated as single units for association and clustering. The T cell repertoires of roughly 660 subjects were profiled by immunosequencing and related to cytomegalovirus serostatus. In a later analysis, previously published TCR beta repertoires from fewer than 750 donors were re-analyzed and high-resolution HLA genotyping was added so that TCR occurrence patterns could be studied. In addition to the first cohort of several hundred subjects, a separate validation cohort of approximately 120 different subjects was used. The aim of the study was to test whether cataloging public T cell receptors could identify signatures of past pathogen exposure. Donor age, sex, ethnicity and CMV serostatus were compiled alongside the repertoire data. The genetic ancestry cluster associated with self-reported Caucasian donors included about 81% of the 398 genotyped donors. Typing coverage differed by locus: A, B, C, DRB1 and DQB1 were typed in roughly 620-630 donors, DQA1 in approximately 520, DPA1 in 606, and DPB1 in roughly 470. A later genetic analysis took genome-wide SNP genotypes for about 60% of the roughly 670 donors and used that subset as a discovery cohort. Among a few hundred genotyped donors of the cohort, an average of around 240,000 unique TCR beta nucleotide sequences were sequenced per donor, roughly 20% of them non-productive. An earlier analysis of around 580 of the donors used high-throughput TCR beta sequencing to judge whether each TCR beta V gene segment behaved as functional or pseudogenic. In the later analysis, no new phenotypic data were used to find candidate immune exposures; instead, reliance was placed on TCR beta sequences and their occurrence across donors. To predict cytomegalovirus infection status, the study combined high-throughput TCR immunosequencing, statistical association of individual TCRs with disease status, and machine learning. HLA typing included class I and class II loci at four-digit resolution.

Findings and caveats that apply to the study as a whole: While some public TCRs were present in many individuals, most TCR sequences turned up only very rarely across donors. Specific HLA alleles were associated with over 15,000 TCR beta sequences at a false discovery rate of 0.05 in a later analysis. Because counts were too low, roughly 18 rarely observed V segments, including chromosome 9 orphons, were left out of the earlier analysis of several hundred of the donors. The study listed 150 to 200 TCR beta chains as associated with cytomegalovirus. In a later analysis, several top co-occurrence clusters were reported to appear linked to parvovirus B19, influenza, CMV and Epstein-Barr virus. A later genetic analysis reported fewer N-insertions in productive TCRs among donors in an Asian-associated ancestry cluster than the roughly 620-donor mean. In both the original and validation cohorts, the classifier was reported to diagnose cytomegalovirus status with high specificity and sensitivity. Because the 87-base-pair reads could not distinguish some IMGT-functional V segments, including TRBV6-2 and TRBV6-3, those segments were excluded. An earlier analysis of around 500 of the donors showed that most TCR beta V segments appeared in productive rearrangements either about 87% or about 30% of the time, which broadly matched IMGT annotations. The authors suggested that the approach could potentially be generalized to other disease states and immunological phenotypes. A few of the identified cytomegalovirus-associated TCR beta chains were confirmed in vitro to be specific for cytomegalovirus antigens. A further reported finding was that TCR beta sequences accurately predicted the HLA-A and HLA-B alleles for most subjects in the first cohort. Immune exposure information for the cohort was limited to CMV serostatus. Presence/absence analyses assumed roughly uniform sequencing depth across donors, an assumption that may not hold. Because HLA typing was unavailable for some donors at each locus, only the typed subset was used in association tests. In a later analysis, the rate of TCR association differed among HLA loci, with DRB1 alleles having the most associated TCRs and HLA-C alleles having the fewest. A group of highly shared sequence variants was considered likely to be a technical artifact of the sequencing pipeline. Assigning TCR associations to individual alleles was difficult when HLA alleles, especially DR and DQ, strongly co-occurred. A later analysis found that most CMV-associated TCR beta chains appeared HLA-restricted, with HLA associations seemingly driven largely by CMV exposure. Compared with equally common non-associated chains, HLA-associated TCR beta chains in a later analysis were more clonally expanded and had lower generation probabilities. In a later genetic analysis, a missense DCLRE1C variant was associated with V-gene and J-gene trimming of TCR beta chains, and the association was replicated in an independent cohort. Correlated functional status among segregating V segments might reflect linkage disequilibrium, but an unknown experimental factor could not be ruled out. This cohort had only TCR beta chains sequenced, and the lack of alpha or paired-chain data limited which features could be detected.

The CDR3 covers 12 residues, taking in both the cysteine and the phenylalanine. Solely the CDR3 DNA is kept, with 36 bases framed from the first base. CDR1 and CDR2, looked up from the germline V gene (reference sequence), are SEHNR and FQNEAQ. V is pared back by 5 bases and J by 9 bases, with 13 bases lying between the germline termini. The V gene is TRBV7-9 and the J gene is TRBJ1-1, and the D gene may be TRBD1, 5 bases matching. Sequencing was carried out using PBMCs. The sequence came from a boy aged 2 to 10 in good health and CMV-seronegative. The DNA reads TGTGCCAGCAGCAGAGGGACTTTTCAAGCTTTCTTT. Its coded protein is CASSRGTFQAFF.